The next 25 T cell receptor beta chains were all read from a single sample in a study of sequential checkpoint blockade in melanoma. Treatment defined: randomized to nivolumab then ipilimumab (arm A) or the reverse (arm B). Libraries were prepared by immunoSEQ multiplex PCR; TCRdb keeps only in-frame clonotypes and omits some of them. This sample has approximately 6,200 clones, with about 85% found just once. Source: CD8+ T cells sorted from blood (inferred from file names), taken from a patient given nivolumab and ipilimumab in sequence. These receptor sequences come from a human donor with melanoma.

The chain recombines TRBV15 with TRBJ1-5; D unclear. V shed 4 bases and J shed 6 bases, with 16 bases lying between them. The CDR3 contains 15 residues. Per germline, CDR1 LNHNV and CDR2 YYDKDF (reference sequence). The CDR3 DNA is TGTGCCACCAGCACCGCCTGGGGAGGGAGTCAGCCCCAGCATTTT. Translated: CATSTAWGGSQPQHF.

The rearrangement joins TRBV7-2 to TRBJ1-1; 9 nucleotides line up with TRBD1. The V segment lost 5 bases and the J segment 6 bases; nucleotides outside the gene matches: 10. CDR3 length equals 15 residues. CDR1 and CDR2 from the germline V gene are SGHTA and FQGNSA. DNA for the CDR3: TGTGCCAGCAGCATTTGGACAGGGGTTGAGGCTGAAGCTTTCTTT. This sequence encodes CASSIWTGVEAEAFF.

The chain uses TRBV5-6 and TRBJ1-4; tentatively, D is TRBD1 (5 bases). The germline V gene encodes CDR1 SGHDT and CDR2 YYEEEE. V dropped 4 bases and J dropped 4 bases, with 5 bases sitting between them. CDR3 length: 12 amino acids. CDR3 DNA: TGTGCCAGCAGCGACAGTAATGAAAAACTGTTTTTT. Residues: CASSDSNEKLFF.

The rearrangement joins TRBV5-4 to TRBJ1-2, with D possibly TRBD1 on 6 matching bases. V was trimmed by 1 base and J by 6 bases, leaving 10 bases between them. The length of the CDR3 is 13 residues. In germline, CDR1 is SGHNT, CDR2 YYREEE (reference sequence). The CDR3, as DNA: TGTGCCAGCAGCTTGATAGGGGGGGATGGCTACACCTTC. It is translated as CASSLIGGDGYTF. The full variable domain, with the rest looked up from reference TRBV5-4 and TRBJ1-2, is ETGVTQSPTHLIKTRGQQVTLRCSSQSGHNTVSWYQQALGQGPQFIFQYYREEENGRGNFPPRFSGLQFPNYSSELNVNALELDDSALYLCASSLIGGDGYTFGSGTRLTVV.

This chain uses TRBV7-3 with TRBJ1-1, with TRBD1 matching over 7 bases. Germline CDR1 is SGHTA and CDR2 is FQGTGA. The junction had 13 bases not matched to a gene; V was cut back by 5 bases and J by 7 bases. The CDR3 loop spans 15 amino acids. CDR3 protein: CASSPSPGTALEAFF. Here the CDR3 DNA reads TGTGCCAGCAGCCCCTCACCCGGGACAGCACTTGAAGCTTTCTTT.

The V gene is TRBV18, the J gene TRBJ2-1; the match to TRBD1 covers 10 bases. Losses at the gene ends were 3 bases for V and 0 bases for J; bases not matched to a gene: 8. The CDR3 is 18 amino acids. The germline gives CDR1 KGHSH, CDR2 LQKENI. Here the CDR3 reads CASSPSFRDRGSYNEQFF. In nucleotides, the CDR3 is TGTGCCAGCTCACCGTCTTTTAGGGACAGGGGCTCCTACAATGAGCAGTTCTTC.

The rearrangement uses TRBV29-1 and TRBJ2-5, with 8 bases that match TRBD2. Germline V CDR1 and CDR2: SQVTM, ANQGSEA. V shed 4 bases, J shed 2 bases, and the junction held 3 bases outside the gene matches. CDR3 size: 13 residues. For the CDR3, the DNA is TGCAGCGTTGCCCCGGGGGGGCAAGAGACCCAGTACTTC. This translates into CSVAPGGQETQYF.

The rearrangement joins TRBV7-3 to TRBJ2-1; D not certain. The V gene lost 1 base and the J gene lost 9 bases, with 10 bases spanning the gap. CDR1 SGHTA and CDR2 FQGTGA come from the germline V gene. CDR3 length: 13 amino acids. CDR3 DNA sequence: TGTGCCAGCAGCTTAATGCCGGCAGGTGAGCAGTTCTTC. Translated: CASSLMPAGEQFF. The variable domain in full, completed from reference TRBV7-3 and TRBJ2-1, reads GAGVSQTPSNKVTEKGKYVELRCDPISGHTALYWYRQSLGQGPEFLIYFQGTGAADDSGLPNDRFFAVRPEGSVSTLKIQRTERGDSAVYLCASSLMPAGEQFFGPGTRLTVL.

The chain has TRBV7-3 and TRBJ2-1; 9 nucleotides match TRBD2. The CDR3 has 15 residues. Trimming cost V 3 bases and J 7 bases; bases outside gene matches: 7. CDR1 is SGHTA, CDR2 FQGTGA, per germline. CDR3 sequence reads: CASSFSGRQGNEQFF. CDR3 nucleotide sequence: TGTGCCAGCAGCTTTAGCGGGAGACAAGGAAATGAGCAGTTCTTC.

This clone was observed once. The chain recombines TRBV11-3 with TRBJ2-1, with TRBD1 as a possible D gene (5 bases). This CDR3 is 15 amino acids long. V lost 1 base to trimming and J lost 5 bases, with 12 bases between them. The germline V gene encodes CDR1 SGHNT and CDR2 YENEEA. The CDR3 DNA reads TGTGCCAGCAGCTTAGGGGCAGGGCCGAACAATGAGCAGTTCTTC. Translating it yields CASSLGAGPNNEQFF. Filled out from reference TRBV11-3 and TRBJ2-1, the complete variable domain reads EAGVVQSPRYKIIEKKQPVAFWCNPISGHNTLYWYLQNLGQGPELLIRYENEEAVDDSQLPKDRFSAERLKGVDSTLKIQPAELGDSAVYLCASSLGAGPNNEQFFGPGTRLTVL.

This clone occurred once. The chain couples TRBV9 to TRBJ2-3; D might be TRBD2 (5 bases). The V end lost 0 bases, the J end lost 2 bases, and 10 bases lay between the germline ends. Germline-derived CDR1 and CDR2 are SGDLS and YYNGEE. The CDR3 loop spans 15 amino acids. CDR3 residues: CASSVDRGATDTQYF. CDR3 nucleotides: TGTGCCAGCAGCGTAGATCGGGGAGCCACAGATACGCAGTATTTT.

This clone turned up a few times. The chain combines TRBV11-2 with TRBJ2-3; possibly TRBD2 for D (5 bases). CDR3 length equals 12 residues. Per germline, CDR1 SGHAT and CDR2 FQNNGV. Deletions cut 0 bases from V and 13 bases from J, with 11 bases between. CDR3 nucleotides: TGTGCCAGCAGCTTAGATCCCACGGGGAAGTATTTT. Protein: CASSLDPTGKYF.

The sample holds one count of this clone. J is TRBJ2-7 and V is TRBV27; no firm D call. Germline assignment: CDR1 MNHEY and CDR2 SMNVEV (reference sequence). The V and J ends lost 5 bases and 0 bases respectively, with 8 bases between them. The CDR3 totals 13 residues. The CDR3 DNA reads TGTGCCAGCAGTCCCGCCGGCTCCTACGAGCAGTACTTC. Amino acid sequence: CASSPAGSYEQYF.

The chain uses TRBV27 and TRBJ1-1; 11 bases fit TRBD1. The CDR3 is 18 amino acids. The germline gives CDR1 MNHEY, CDR2 SMNVEV (reference sequence). With V trimmed by 5 bases and J by 5 bases, 16 bases remained unmatched. DNA for the CDR3: TGTGCCAGCAGTCCTCCGCCCGGGACAGGGGGTTGGGGGACTGAAGCTTTCTTT. Protein sequence: CASSPPPGTGGWGTEAFF.

The chain joins TRBV7-3 to TRBJ2-3; 12 bases agree with TRBD2. CDR1 and CDR2 (germline): SGHTA, FQGTGA. Trimming took 2 bases from V and 2 from J; bases not matched to a gene: 2. The CDR3 is 16 residues long. The CDR3: CASSLGLAGPTDTQYF. CDR3 nucleotide sequence: TGTGCCAGCAGCTTAGGACTAGCGGGACCCACAGATACGCAGTATTTT.

J is TRBJ2-1 and V is TRBV27; D is perhaps TRBD2 (6 bases). From germline, CDR1 is MNHEY and CDR2 SMNVEV (reference sequence). CDR3 length: 14 residues. V was cut by 8 bases and J by 0 bases, with 11 bases left in between. CDR3 region: CASGGVSSYNEQFF. For the CDR3, the DNA is TGTGCCAGCGGAGGGGTAAGCTCCTACAATGAGCAGTTCTTC.

This chain links TRBV2 with TRBJ2-7; possibly TRBD1 for D (5 bases). Germline V gene sequence: CDR1 SNHLY, CDR2 FYNNEI. Trimming pared 10 bases from V and 2 bases from J, leaving 12 bases between. The CDR3 has 12 amino acids. The CDR3 DNA is TGTGCCATCAAGGGGCCAGCCTACGAGCAGTACTTC. Translation gives CAIKGPAYEQYF.

CDR3 region: CASSPTSGSVTDTQYF. The CDR3 DNA is TGTGCCAGCTCACCGACTAGCGGGAGTGTGACAGATACGCAGTATTTT. V is TRBV18 and J is TRBJ2-3; TRBD2 agrees at 12 bases. CDR3 size: 16 residues. J gave up 3 bases and V 3 bases, and 4 bases lay outside the gene matches. Germline CDR1 reads KGHSH; CDR2 reads LQKENI.

The rearrangement joins TRBV28 to TRBJ2-7; no firm D call. The length of the CDR3 is 12 residues. Germline CDR1 is MDHEN and CDR2 is SYDVKM. Trimming stripped 5 bases from V and 2 bases from J, with 7 bases between. The CDR3, as DNA: TGTGCCAGCAGTCTTTCCCCCTACGAGCAGTACTTC. Its translation is CASSLSPYEQYF.

The chain combines TRBV30 with TRBJ2-1, with TRBD2 identical over 15 bases. The CDR3 is 14 residues long. The trim removed 4 bases at V and 7 bases at J, leaving 2 bases unmatched. Looked up from germline, CDR1 is GTSNPN and CDR2 is SVGIG (reference sequence). The CDR3 reads CAWTGLAGGNEQFF. The CDR3 DNA reads TGTGCCTGGACGGGACTAGCGGGAGGAAATGAGCAGTTCTTC. The complete variable domain, with remaining parts taken from reference TRBV30 and TRBJ2-1, reads SQTIHQWPATLVQPVGSPLSLECTVEGTSNPNLYWYRQAAGRGLQLLFYSVGIGQISSEVPQNLSASRPQDRQFILSSKKLLLSDSGFYLCAWTGLAGGNEQFFGPGTRLTVL.

J is TRBJ1-5 and V is TRBV27; no clear D. The germline V gene encodes CDR1 MNHEY and CDR2 SMNVEV (reference sequence). V lost 2 bases and J 4 bases, leaving 9 bases between the germline ends. The CDR3 is 14 amino acids. The CDR3 DNA follows: TGTGCCAGCAGTTTAGGCGGGGAAAATCAGCCCCAGCATTTT. It specifies CASSLGGENQPQHF.

This clone is categorized as large. This chain links TRBV4-1 with TRBJ2-7; 10 positions match TRBD2. The J segment lost 4 bases and the V segment lost 3 bases, leaving 6 bases of the junction unmatched. There are 15 residues in the CDR3. Germline loops: CDR1 MGHRA, CDR2 YSYEKL. The CDR3 DNA sequence: TGCGCCAGCAGCCAGGCTCTAGCGGGAGAATACGAGCAGTACTTC. This sequence encodes CASSQALAGEYEQYF.

The chain joins TRBV7-3 to TRBJ2-1; 7 bases fit TRBD2. This CDR3 spans 13 amino acids. J lost 8 bases, V lost 3 bases, and 4 bases had no gene match. CDR1 and CDR2 (germline): SGHTA, FQGTGA. This chain's CDR3 is CASSLTSTYEQFF. As DNA, the CDR3 is TGTGCCAGCAGCTTGACTAGCACCTATGAGCAGTTCTTC.

This chain connects TRBV29-1 to TRBJ2-7; TRBD2 agrees at 7 bases. V gave up 4 bases and J gave up 6 bases; unmatched junction bases: 9. CDR3 length equals 13 residues. CDR1 SQVTM and CDR2 ANQGSEA come from the germline V gene. This chain's CDR3 is CSVVGTTLGEQYF. The DNA of the CDR3 is TGCAGCGTTGTCGGGACTACTTTGGGCGAGCAGTACTTC.

V and J are TRBV27 and TRBJ2-7; D is uncertain. Trimming took off 0 bases at V and 4 bases at J, with 16 bases between the two ends. CDR1 and CDR2 from the germline V gene are MNHEY and SMNVEV (reference sequence). The CDR3 runs 16 residues. CDR3 DNA: TGTGCCAGCAGTTTATCGGTTTTAACAGCTATTTACGAGCAGTACTTC. Encoded protein: CASSLSVLTAIYEQYF.